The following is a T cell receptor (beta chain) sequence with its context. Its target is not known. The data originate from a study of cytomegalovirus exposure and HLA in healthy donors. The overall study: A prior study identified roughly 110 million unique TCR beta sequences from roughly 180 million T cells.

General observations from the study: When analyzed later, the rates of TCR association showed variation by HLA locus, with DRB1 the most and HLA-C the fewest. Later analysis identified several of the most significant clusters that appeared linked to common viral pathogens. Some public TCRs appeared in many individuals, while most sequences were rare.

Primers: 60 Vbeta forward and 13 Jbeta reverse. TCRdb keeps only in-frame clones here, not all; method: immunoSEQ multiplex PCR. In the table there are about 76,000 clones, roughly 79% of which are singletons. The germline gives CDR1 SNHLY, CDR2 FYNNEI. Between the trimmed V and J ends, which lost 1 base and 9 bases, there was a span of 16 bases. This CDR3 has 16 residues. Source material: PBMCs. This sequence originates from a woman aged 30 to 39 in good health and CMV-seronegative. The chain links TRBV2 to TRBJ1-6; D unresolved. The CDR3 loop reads CASSEGGGGLSSPLHF. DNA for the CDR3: TGTGCCAGCAGTGAAGGGGGTGGAGGGTTAAGTTCACCCCTCCACTTT.